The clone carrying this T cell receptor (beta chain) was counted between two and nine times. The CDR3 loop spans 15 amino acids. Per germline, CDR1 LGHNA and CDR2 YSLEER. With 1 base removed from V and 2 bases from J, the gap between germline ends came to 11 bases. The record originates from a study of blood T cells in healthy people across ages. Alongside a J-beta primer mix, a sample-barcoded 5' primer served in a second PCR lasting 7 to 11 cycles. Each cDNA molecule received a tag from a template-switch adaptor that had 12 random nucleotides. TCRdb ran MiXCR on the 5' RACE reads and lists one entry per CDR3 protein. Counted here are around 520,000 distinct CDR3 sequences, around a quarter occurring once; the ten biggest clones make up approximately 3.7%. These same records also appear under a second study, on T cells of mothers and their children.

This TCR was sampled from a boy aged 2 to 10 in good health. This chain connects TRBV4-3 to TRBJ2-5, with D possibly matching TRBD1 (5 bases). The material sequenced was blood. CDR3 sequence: CASSQVQQGQETQYF. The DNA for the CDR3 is TGCGCCAGCAGCCAAGTTCAGCAGGGACAAGAGACCCAGTACTTC.